Below are 19 T cell receptor beta chains sequenced from a single sample in a study of T cell changes during pregnancy in multiple sclerosis. Only in-frame clones appear in the TCRdb table, and some are missing; sequencing was by immunoSEQ multiplex PCR. The sample yields tens of thousands of clones, under 90% seen once. The sequencing used peripheral blood, collected after pregnancy. All receptors derive from a female donor in good health, enrolled as a control in a pregnancy study.

The sample holds a few counts of this clone. The V gene is TRBV11-2, the J gene TRBJ2-7; TRBD1 matches 7 bases. The CDR3 runs to 14 residues. With V trimmed by 3 bases and J by 6 bases, 8 bases remained unmatched. From germline, CDR1 is SGHAT and CDR2 FQNNGV. The DNA for the CDR3 is TGTGCCAGCAGCTTCGTCGCCGGGACAGCCGAGCAGTACTTC. Translating it yields CASSFVAGTAEQYF. Supplemented by reference TRBV11-2 and TRBJ2-7, the full variable domain reads EAGVAQSPRYKIIEKRQSVAFWCNPISGHATLYWYQQILGQGPKLLIQFQNNGVVDDSQLPKDRFSAERLKGVDSTLKIQPAKLEDSAVYLCASSFVAGTAEQYFGPGTRLTVT.

V gene TRBV27 combines with J gene TRBJ2-7; TRBD1 is a possible D gene (6 bases). From germline, CDR1 is MNHEY and CDR2 SMNVEV (reference sequence). Trimming pared 3 bases from V and 7 bases from J, leaving 22 bases between. This CDR3 has 16 residues. CDR3 sequence (DNA): TGTGCCAGCAGTTTGGCCTTAGGGAGCGGTAGGGGGGAGCAGTACTTC. This encodes CASSLALGSGRGEQYF.

The chain combines TRBV5-4 with TRBJ1-5, with a possible D match to TRBD1 (6 bases). This CDR3 has 12 amino acids. Germline assignment: CDR1 SGHNT and CDR2 YYREEE (reference sequence). V was trimmed by 2 bases and J by 7 bases, leaving 7 bases between them. The CDR3 region is CASSLQGQPQHF. CDR3 in DNA: TGTGCCAGCAGCTTACAGGGACAGCCCCAGCATTTT.

The chain is built from TRBV27 and TRBJ2-5; 8 bases are a match to TRBD1. The CDR3 covers 14 residues. Germline V CDR1 and CDR2: MNHEY, SMNVEV (reference sequence). Unmatched junction bases numbered 6, after V lost 4 bases and J lost 5 bases. The CDR3 coding sequence is TGTGCCAGCAGTTCGACAGGGGAATGGGAGACCCAGTACTTC. It specifies CASSSTGEWETQYF.

The chain carries TRBV6-5 and TRBJ2-7, with TRBD2 matching 8 bases. Looked up from germline, CDR1 is MNHEY and CDR2 is SVGAGI. V trimming: 6 bases; J trimming: 5 bases; junction bases outside the gene matches: 12. This CDR3 spans 15 amino acids. CDR3 bases: TGTGCCAGCAGCCAACCGGGGGGGGCTCCTCACGAGCAGTACTTC. As protein: CASSQPGGAPHEQYF.

This chain links TRBV30 with TRBJ2-3; D is possibly TRBD2 (6 bases). The CDR3 totals 14 residues. Germline V gives CDR1 GTSNPN, CDR2 SVGIG (reference sequence). The V and J ends lost 4 bases and 2 bases respectively, with 13 bases between them. For the CDR3, the DNA is TGTGCCTGGATAGGTGGCGGGGTCACAGATACGCAGTATTTT. It yields the protein CAWIGGGVTDTQYF.

In its sample, this clone was seen once. The V call is TRBV15, the J call TRBJ1-2; perhaps TRBD1 as D (5 bases). The germline V gene encodes CDR1 LNHNV and CDR2 YYDKDF (reference sequence). Trimming shortened V by 3 bases and J by 4 bases, and 9 bases separated the two germline ends. The CDR3 covers 13 residues. The DNA of the CDR3 is TGTGCCACCAGCAGGGGCGGGGGCTATGGCTACACCTTC. It specifies CATSRGGGYGYTF.

The chain employs TRBV18 and TRBJ1-2; 7 nucleotides line up with TRBD1. CDR1 KGHSH and CDR2 LQKENI come from the germline V gene. The trim removed 3 bases at V and 4 bases at J, leaving 11 bases unmatched. CDR3 length equals 16 residues. DNA for the CDR3: TGTGCCAGCTCACCCGGAAACAGGGGACCTCTCTATGGCTACACCTTC. It is translated as CASSPGNRGPLYGYTF. The whole variable domain, remainder taken from reference TRBV18 and TRBJ1-2, is NAGVMQNPRHLVRRRGQEARLRCSPMKGHSHVYWYRQLPEEGLKFMVYLQKENIIDESGMPKERFSAEFPKEGPSILRIQQVVRGDSAAYFCASSPGNRGPLYGYTFGSGTRLTVV.

This sequence joins TRBV6-1 and TRBJ2-7; D unclear. V was clipped by 9 bases and J by 0 bases, with 6 bases between them. The CDR3 spans 11 residues. Germline-derived CDR1 and CDR2 are MNHNS and SASEGT. The CDR3 region has the DNA TGTGCCAGTACTCCCTCCTACGAGCAGTACTTC. This codes for CASTPSYEQYF.

This chain connects TRBV6-1 to TRBJ1-1, with D possibly being TRBD1 (6 bases). Trimming took off 0 bases at V and 2 bases at J, with 10 bases between the two ends. The germline gives CDR1 MNHNS, CDR2 SASEGT. The CDR3 sequence is 15 residues long. The CDR3 protein is CASSEAGGGNTEAFF. The CDR3 nucleotides are TGTGCCAGCAGTGAAGCGGGAGGGGGAAACACTGAAGCTTTCTTT.

CDR3 nucleotides: TGTGCCTGGGGCCCAGCGGGACTCTCTAACTATGGCTACACCTTC. Residues: CAWGPAGLSNYGYTF. The genes are TRBV30 and TRBJ1-2; D possibly corresponds to TRBD1 (5 bases). Germline V gene sequence: CDR1 GTSNPN, CDR2 SVGIG (reference sequence). The CDR3 sequence is 15 residues long. V lost 5 bases, J lost 0 bases, and 16 bases lay in between.

J is TRBJ2-7 and V is TRBV9; 8 bases line up with TRBD1. After removal of 4 bases from V and 10 bases from J, the junction contained 13 bases not matched to a gene. The CDR3 spans 14 residues. Germline V gene data show CDR1 as SGDLS and CDR2 as YYNGEE. Written as DNA, the CDR3 is TGTGCCAGCAGCCCTCGGGACTCCGGACAGGGCCAGTACTTC. Its translation is CASSPRDSGQGQYF.

The chain employs TRBV2 and TRBJ2-3; 8 nucleotides line up with TRBD2. J gave up 4 bases and V 3 bases, and 6 bases lay outside the gene matches. Germline-derived CDR1 and CDR2 are SNHLY and FYNNEI. The length of the CDR3 is 15 residues. The CDR3 DNA follows: TGTGCCAGCAGTGAGGTTAGCGGGGCAGCAGATACGCAGTATTTT. The encoded protein is CASSEVSGAADTQYF.

The CDR3 protein is CASSTDRGQRSEKLFF. Written as DNA, the CDR3 is TGTGCCAGCTCAACGGACAGGGGCCAGAGGTCAGAAAAACTGTTTTTT. This chain joins TRBV18 and TRBJ1-4; 9 positions agree with TRBD1. This CDR3 has 16 amino acids. The germline V gene encodes CDR1 KGHSH and CDR2 LQKENI. After removal of 5 bases from V and 8 bases from J, the junction contained 12 bases not matched to a gene. Filled out from reference TRBV18 and TRBJ1-4, the complete variable domain reads NAGVMQNPRHLVRRRGQEARLRCSPMKGHSHVYWYRQLPEEGLKFMVYLQKENIIDESGMPKERFSAEFPKEGPSILRIQQVVRGDSAAYFCASSTDRGQRSEKLFFGSGTQLSVL.

V usage is TRBV9 and J usage is TRBJ2-7; TRBD1 matches at 12 bases. The germline V gene encodes CDR1 SGDLS and CDR2 YYNGEE. CDR3 length equals 14 residues. After removal of 3 bases from V and 7 bases from J, the junction contained 5 bases not matched to a gene. The CDR3 sequence: CASSGGQGAREQYF. The CDR3 DNA sequence: TGTGCCAGCAGCGGGGGACAGGGGGCGCGAGAGCAGTACTTC. The full variable domain, completed using reference TRBV9 and TRBJ2-7, is DSGVTQTPKHLITATGQRVTLRCSPRSGDLSVYWYQQSLDQGLQFLIQYYNGEERAKGNILERFSAQQFPDLHSELNLSSLELGDSALYFCASSGGQGAREQYFGPGTRLTVT.

The genes are TRBV18 and TRBJ2-1; 10 nucleotides align to TRBD1. CDR3 length: 16 residues. Trimming removed 4 bases from V and 9 bases from J; junction bases left unmatched: 12. Germline V gene lookup returns CDR1 KGHSH and CDR2 LQKENI. CDR3 loop: CASSLSGTGVGSEQFF. The CDR3 nucleotides are TGTGCCAGCTCACTATCCGGGACAGGGGTCGGAAGTGAGCAGTTCTTC.

There are a few counts of this clone. The chain employs TRBV7-9 and TRBJ1-1; 7 bases map to TRBD1. Losses at the gene ends were 6 bases for V and 0 bases for J; bases not matched to a gene: 4. The CDR3 totals 14 residues. The germline gives CDR1 SEHNR, CDR2 FQNEAQ (reference sequence). The CDR3 region is CASSGTALNTEAFF. The CDR3 bases are TGTGCCAGCAGTGGGACAGCTCTGAACACTGAAGCTTTCTTT. The full variable domain, completed using reference TRBV7-9 and TRBJ1-1, is DTGVSQNPRHKITKRGQNVTFRCDPISEHNRLYWYRQTLGQGPEFLTYFQNEAQLEKSRLLSDRFSAERPKGSFSTLEIQRTEQGDSAMYLCASSGTALNTEAFFGQGTRLTVV.

This sequence joins TRBV29-1 and TRBJ2-2, with 9 bases lining up with TRBD1. This CDR3 has 14 amino acids. V shed 3 bases, J shed 6 bases, and the junction held 5 bases outside the gene matches. Germline V gene data show CDR1 as SQVTM and CDR2 as ANQGSEA. CDR3 loop: CSVDGTGYPGELFF. The CDR3 nucleotides read TGCAGCGTTGACGGGACAGGGTATCCCGGGGAGCTGTTTTTT.

The chain joins TRBV19 to TRBJ2-3, with D possibly matching TRBD2 (5 bases). V lost 8 bases and J lost 3, with 9 bases in between. Germline-derived CDR1 and CDR2 are LNHDA and SQIVND (reference sequence). This CDR3 region has 12 residues. The CDR3 sequence is CASRTGTDTQYF. In DNA, the CDR3 is TGTGCCAGTCGGACTGGAACAGATACGCAGTATTTT.